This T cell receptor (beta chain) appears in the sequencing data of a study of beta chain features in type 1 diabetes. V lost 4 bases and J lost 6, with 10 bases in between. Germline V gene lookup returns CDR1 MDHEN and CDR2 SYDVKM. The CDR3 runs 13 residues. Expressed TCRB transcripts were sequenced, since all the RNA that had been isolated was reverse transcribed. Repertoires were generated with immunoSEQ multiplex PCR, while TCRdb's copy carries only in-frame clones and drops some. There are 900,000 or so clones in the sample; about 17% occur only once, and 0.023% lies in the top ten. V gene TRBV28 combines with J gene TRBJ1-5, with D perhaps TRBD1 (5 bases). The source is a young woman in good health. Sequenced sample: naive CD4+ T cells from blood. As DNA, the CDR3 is TGTGCCAGCAGTTCTTGGGGCACTCAGCCCCAGCATTTT. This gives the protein CASSSWGTQPQHF. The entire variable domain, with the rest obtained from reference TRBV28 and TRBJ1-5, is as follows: DVKVTQSSRYLVKRTGEKVFLECVQDMDHENMFWYRQDPGLGLRLIYFSYDVKMKEKGDIPEGYSVSREKKERFSLILESASTNQTSMYLCASSSWGTQPQHFGDGTRLSIL.